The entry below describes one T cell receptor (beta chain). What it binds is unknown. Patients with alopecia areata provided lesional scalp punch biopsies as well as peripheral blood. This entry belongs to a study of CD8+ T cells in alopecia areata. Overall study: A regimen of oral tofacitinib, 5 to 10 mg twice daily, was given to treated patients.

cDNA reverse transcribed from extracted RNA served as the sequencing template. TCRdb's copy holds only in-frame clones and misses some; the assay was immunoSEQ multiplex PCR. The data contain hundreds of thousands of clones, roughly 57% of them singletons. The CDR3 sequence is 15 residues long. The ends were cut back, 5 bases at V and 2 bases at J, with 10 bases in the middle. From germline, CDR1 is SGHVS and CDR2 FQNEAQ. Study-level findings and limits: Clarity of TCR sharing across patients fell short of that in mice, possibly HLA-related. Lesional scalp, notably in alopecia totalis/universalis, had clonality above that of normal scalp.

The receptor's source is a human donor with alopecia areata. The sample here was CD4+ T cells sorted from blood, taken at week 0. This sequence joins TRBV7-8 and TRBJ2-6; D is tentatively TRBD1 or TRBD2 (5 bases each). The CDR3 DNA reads TGTGCCAGCAGCCTAGTGGGGGCTGGGGCCAACGTCCTGACTTTC. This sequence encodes CASSLVGAGANVLTF.